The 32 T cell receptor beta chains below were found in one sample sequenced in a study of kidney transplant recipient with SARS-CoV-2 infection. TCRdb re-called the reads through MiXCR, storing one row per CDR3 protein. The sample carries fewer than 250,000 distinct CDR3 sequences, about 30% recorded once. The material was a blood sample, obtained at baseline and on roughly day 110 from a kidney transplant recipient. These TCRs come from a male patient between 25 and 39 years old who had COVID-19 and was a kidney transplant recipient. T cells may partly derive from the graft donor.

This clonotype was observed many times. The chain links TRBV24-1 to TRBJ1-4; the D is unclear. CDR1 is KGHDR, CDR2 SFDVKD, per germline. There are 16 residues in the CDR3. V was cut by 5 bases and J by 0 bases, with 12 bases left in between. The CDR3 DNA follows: TGTGCCACCAGTGGTCCAGATAATGCAACTAATGAAAAACTGTTTTTT. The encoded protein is CATSGPDNATNEKLFF.

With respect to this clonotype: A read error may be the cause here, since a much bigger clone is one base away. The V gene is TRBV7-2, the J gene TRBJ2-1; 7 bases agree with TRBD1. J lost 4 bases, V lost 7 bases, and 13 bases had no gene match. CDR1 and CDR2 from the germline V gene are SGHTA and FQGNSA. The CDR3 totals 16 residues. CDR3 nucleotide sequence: TGTGCCAGCATCGCCGGGACAGCCCGCCAATACAATGAGCAGTTCTTC. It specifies CASIAGTARQYNEQFF.

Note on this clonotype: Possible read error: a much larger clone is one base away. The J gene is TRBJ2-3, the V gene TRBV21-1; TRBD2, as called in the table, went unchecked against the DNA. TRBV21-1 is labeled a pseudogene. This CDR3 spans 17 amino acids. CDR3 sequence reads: CANRGYLATVMQDTQYF. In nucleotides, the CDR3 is TGTGCCAACAGAGGGTATCTAGCTACAGTCATGCAAGATACGCAGTATTTT.

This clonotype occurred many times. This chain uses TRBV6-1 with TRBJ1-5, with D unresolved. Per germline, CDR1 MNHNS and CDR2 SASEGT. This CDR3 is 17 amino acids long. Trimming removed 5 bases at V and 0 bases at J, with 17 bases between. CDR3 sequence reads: CASSLRWTGNSNQPQHF. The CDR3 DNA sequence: TGTGCCAGCAGTCTCCGTTGGACCGGGAATAGCAATCAGCCCCAGCATTTT.

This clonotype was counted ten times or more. In DNA, the CDR3 is TGTGCCAGCAGCGTCGGGGGAGTCGCAAGGGGGGAAAAACTGTTTTTT. Its protein is CASSVGGVARGEKLFF. The chain recombines TRBV6-5 with TRBJ1-4, with D possibly matching TRBD1 (6 bases). Per the germline V gene, CDR1 is MNHEY and CDR2 is SVGAGI. V lost 6 bases and J lost 8, with 22 bases in between. There are 16 residues in the CDR3.

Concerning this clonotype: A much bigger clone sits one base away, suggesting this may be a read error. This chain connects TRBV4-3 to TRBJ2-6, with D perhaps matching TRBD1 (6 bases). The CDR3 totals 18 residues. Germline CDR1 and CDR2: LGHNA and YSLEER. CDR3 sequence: CASSQAGQGSSGANVPTF. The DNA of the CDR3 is TGCGCCAGCAGCCAAGCAGGGCAGGGGAGCTCTGGGGCCAACGTCCCGACTTTC.

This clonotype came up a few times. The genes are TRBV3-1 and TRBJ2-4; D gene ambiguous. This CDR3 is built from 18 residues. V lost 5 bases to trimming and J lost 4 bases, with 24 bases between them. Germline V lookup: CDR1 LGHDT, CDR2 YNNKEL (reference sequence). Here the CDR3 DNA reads TGTGCCAGCAGCTCGATGTCTCCCATTTGCAAAGAAAAAAACATTCAGTACTTC. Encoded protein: CASSSMSPICKEKNIQYF.

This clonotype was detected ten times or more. CDR3 sequence (DNA): TGTGCCAGCAGAGGGACAGGGGTTTCCTACGAGCAGTACTTC. Amino acid sequence: CASRGTGVSYEQYF. V is TRBV2 and J is TRBJ2-7, with 10 bases lining up with TRBD1. The CDR3 consists of 14 residues. Germline V CDR1 and CDR2: SNHLY, FYNNEI. V trimming: 6 bases; J trimming: 1 base; junction bases outside the gene matches: 3.

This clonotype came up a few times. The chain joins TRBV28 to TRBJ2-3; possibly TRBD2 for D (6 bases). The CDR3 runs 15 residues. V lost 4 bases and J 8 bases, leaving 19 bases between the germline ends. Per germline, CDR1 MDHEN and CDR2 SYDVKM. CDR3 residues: CASSSSQTSRPTQYF. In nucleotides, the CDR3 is TGTGCCAGCAGTTCCTCACAGACTAGTCGGCCTACGCAGTATTTT. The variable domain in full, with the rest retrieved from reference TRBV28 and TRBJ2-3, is DVKVTQSSRYLVKRTGEKVFLECVQDMDHENMFWYRQDPGLGLRLIYFSYDVKMKEKGDIPEGYSVSREKKERFSLILESASTNQTSMYLCASSSSQTSRPTQYFGPGTRLTVL.

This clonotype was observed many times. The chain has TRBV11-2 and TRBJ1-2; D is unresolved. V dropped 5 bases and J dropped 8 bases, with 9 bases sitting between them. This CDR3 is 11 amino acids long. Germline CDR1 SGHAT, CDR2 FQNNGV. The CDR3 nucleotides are TGTGCCAGCAGCACCCCCGAAGGCTACACCTTC. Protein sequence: CASSTPEGYTF.

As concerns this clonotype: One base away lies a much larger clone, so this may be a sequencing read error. CDR3 amino acids: CASSGVIRGGKTYGYTF. The CDR3 bases are TGTGCCAGCAGCGGGGTCATCAGAGGCGGAAAGACCTATGGCTACACCTTC. The chain recombines TRBV7-2 with TRBJ1-2; D gene unclear. V was trimmed by 5 bases and J by 4 bases, leaving 23 bases between them. This CDR3 has 17 residues. Germline loops: CDR1 SGHTA, CDR2 FQGNSA.

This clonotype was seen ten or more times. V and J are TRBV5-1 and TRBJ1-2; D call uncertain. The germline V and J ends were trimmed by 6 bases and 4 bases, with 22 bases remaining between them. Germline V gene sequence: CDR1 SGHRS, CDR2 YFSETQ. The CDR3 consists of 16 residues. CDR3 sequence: CASNTQSVRKTYGYTF. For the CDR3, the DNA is TGCGCCAGCAATACCCAATCGGTTCGAAAGACCTATGGCTACACCTTC.

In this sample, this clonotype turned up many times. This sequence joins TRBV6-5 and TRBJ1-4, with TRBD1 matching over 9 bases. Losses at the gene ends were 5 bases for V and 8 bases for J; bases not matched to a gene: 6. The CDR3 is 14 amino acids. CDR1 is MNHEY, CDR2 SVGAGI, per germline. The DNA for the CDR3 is TGTGCCAGCAGTCAGGACAGGGGCCAGGAAAAACTGTTTTTT. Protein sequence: CASSQDRGQEKLFF.

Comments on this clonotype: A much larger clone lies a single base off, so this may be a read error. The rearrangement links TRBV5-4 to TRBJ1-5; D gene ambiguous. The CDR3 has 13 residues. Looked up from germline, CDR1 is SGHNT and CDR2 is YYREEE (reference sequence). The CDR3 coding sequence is TGTGCCGGCAGCTTGACCCCAAATCAGCCCCAGCATTTT. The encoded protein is CAGSLTPNQPQHF.

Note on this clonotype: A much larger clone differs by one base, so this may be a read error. CDR3 residues: CASSVTGGEAATGAFF. Written as DNA, the CDR3 is TGTGCCAGCAGCGTAACAGGGGGCGAGGCGGCCACTGGAGCTTTCTTT. The chain uses TRBV7-9 and TRBJ1-1; 9 positions match TRBD1. The CDR3 covers 16 residues. The germline V gene encodes CDR1 SEHNR and CDR2 FQNEAQ (reference sequence).

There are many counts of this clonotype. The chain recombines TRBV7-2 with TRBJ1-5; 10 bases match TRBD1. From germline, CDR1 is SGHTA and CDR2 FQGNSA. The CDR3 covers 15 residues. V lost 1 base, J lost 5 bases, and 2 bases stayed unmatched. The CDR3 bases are TGTGCCAGCAGCTTAGAGGGGACAGGGGATCAGCCCCAGCATTTT. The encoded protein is CASSLEGTGDQPQHF.

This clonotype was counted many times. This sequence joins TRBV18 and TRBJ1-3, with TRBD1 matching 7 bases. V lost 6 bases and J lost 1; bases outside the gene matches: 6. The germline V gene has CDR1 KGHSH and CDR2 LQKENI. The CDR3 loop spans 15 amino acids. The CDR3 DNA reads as TGTGCCAGCTCGCGAGGGGGCAATTCTGGAAACACCATATATTTT. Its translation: CASSRGGNSGNTIYF.

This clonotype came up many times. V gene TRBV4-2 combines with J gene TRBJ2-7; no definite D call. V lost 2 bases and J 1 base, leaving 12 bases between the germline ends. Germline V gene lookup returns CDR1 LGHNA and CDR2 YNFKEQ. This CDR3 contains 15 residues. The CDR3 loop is CASSQQRTGSYEQYF. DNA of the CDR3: TGTGCCAGCAGCCAACAAAGGACGGGTTCCTACGAGCAGTACTTC.

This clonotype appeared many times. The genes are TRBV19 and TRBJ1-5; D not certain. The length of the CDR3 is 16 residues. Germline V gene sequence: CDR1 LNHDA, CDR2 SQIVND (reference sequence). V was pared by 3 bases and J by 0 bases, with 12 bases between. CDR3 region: CASSIPQDYSNQPQHF. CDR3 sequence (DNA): TGTGCCAGTAGTATTCCGCAGGATTATAGCAATCAGCCCCAGCATTTT. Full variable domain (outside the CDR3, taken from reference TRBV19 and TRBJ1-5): DGGITQSPKYLFRKEGQNVTLSCEQNLNHDAMYWYRQDPGQGLRLIYYSQIVNDFQKGDIAEGYSVSREKKESFPLTVTSAQKNPTAFYLCASSIPQDYSNQPQHFGDGTRLSIL.

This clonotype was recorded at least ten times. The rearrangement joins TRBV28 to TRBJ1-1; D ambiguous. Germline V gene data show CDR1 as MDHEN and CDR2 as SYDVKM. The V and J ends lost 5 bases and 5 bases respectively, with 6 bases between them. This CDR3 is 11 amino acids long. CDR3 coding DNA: TGTGCCAGCAGTCGGAGGACTGAAGCTTTCTTT. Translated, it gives CASSRRTEAFF.

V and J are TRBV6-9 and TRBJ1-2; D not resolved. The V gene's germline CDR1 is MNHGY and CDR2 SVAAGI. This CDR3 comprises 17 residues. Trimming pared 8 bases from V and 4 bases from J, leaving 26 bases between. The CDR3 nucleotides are TGTGCCAGCGGTATTCTTAGGCCTTACGGAAAGACCTATGGCTACACCTTC. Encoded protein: CASGILRPYGKTYGYTF.

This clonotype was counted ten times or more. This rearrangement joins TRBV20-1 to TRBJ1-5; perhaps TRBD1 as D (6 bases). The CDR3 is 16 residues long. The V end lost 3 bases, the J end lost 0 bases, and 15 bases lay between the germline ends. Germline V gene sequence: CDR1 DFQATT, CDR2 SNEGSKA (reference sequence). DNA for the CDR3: TGCAGTGCTAGGGGGGGACACGACTATAGCAATCAGCCCCAGCATTTT. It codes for CSARGGHDYSNQPQHF.

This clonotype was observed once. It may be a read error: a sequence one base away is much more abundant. DNA of the CDR3: TGTGCCAGCAGTTTAACCTCACAGGGAAACCATGGCTACACCTTC. Protein product: CASSLTSQGNHGYTF. The chain links TRBV6-2 or TRBV6-3 to TRBJ1-2; D might be TRBD1 (6 bases). Trimming cost V 4 bases and J 6 bases, with 18 bases left between them. The germline gives CDR1 MNHEY, CDR2 SVGEGT. This CDR3 contains 15 residues.

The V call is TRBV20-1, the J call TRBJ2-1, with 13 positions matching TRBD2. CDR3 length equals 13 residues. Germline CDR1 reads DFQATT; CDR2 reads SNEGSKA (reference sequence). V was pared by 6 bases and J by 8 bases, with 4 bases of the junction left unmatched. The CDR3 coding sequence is TGCAGTGCCGGACTAGCGGGAGTCTATGAGCAGTTCTTC. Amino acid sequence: CSAGLAGVYEQFF.

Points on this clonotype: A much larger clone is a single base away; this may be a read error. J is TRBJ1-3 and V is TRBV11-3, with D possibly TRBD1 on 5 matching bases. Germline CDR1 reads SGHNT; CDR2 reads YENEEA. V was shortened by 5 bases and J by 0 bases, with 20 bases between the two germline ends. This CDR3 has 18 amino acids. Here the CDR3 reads CASSARGPGRSSGNTIYF. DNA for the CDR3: TGTGCCAGCAGCGCCCGGGGCCCTGGAAGGAGCTCTGGAAACACCATATATTTT.

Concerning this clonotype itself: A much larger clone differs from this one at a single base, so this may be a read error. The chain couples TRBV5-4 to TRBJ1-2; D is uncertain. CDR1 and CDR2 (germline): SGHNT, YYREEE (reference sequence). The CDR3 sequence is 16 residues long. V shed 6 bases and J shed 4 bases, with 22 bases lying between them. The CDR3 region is CASTHTVPGKTYGYTF. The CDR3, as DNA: TGTGCCAGCACGCATACCGTACCAGGAAAGACCTATGGCTACACCTTC.

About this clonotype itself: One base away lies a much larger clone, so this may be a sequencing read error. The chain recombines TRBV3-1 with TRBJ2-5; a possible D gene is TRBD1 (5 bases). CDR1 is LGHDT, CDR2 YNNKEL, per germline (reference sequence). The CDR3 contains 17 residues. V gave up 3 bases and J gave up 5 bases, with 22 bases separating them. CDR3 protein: CASSHRDPISFTETQYF. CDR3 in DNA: TGTGCCAGCAGCCACAGGGATCCCATTTCTTTCACTGAGACCCAGTACTTC.

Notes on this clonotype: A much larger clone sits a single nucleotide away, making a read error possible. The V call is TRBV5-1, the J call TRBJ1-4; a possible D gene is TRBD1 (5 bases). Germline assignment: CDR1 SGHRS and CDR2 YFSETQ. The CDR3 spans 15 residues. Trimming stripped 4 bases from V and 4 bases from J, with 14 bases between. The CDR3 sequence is CASSPRGEGNEKLFF. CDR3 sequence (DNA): TGCGCCAGCAGCCCAAGAGGGGAAGGTAATGAAAAACTGTTTTTT.

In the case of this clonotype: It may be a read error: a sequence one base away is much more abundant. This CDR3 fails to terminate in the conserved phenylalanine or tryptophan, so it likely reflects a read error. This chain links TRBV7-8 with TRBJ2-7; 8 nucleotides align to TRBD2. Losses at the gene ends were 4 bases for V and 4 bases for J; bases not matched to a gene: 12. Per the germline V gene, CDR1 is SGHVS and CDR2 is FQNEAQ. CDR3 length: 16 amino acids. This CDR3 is CASSSQHPAGVYEQYL. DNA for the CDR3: TGTGCCAGCAGCTCCCAGCACCCAGCGGGAGTATACGAGCAGTACCTC.

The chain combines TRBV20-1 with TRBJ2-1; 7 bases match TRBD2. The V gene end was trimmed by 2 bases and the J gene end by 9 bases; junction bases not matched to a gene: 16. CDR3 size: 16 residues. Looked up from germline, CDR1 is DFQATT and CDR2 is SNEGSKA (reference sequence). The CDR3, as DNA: TGCAGTGCTAGACCTCTAGCGGAGAGTCTGCGCAGTGAGCAGTTCTTC. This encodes CSARPLAESLRSEQFF.

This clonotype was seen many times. The CDR3 here is CASSPGGKDQPQHF. In nucleotides, the CDR3 is TGTGCCAGCTCACCGGGGGGAAAAGATCAGCCCCAGCATTTT. The chain is built from TRBV18 and TRBJ1-5; D may be TRBD1 (5 bases). The germline CDR1 and CDR2 sequences are KGHSH and LQKENI. This CDR3 region has 14 residues. V lost 3 bases, J lost 5 bases, and 11 bases lay in between. The variable domain in full, completed from reference TRBV18 and TRBJ1-5, reads NAGVMQNPRHLVRRRGQEARLRCSPMKGHSHVYWYRQLPEEGLKFMVYLQKENIIDESGMPKERFSAEFPKEGPSILRIQQVVRGDSAAYFCASSPGGKDQPQHFGDGTRLSIL.

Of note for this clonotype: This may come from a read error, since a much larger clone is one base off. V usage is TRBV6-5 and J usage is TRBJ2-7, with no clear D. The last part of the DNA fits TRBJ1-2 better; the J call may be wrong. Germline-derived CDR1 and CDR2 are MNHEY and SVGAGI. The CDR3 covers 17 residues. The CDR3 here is CANSTDNSMRKTYGYTF. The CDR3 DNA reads TGTGCCAACAGTACGGATAACTCTATGCGAAAGACCTATGGCTACACCTTC.